A selection of T cell receptor beta chains follows, all from one sample in a study of T-cell memory formation after mild COVID-19. TCRdb reprocessed the 5' RACE reads via MiXCR and lists one record per CDR3 protein. The sample records 450,000 or so distinct CDR3 sequences, approximately 20% being singletons. Source material: PBMCs or a T cell subset sorted from them (not recorded which). The receptors derive from an adult woman who had mild COVID-19 (a few samples of this study predate the infection). Cell type and time point are not known. Each CDR3 is given with its conserved first and last residue. D genes are given only for firm matches. Size is omitted from some rows. Given values are once, few, many or a class for expanded clones.

DNA: TGTGCCACCAGTGATCCCATACTGTTCACCCAGCATTTT
CDR3: CATSDPILFTQHF
J: TRBJ1-5
size: few
D: NA
V: TRBV24-1

DNA: TGTGCCACCAGCGGACTAGCGGGATACACAGATACGCAGTATTTT
CDR3: CATSGLAGYTDTQYF
J: TRBJ2-3
size: NA
D: TRBD2
V: TRBV24-1

DNA: TGTGCCAGCAGTGAAGCGCGTCAGCGACTAACGACTACAGATACGCAGTATTTT
CDR3: CASSEARQRLTTTDTQYF
J: TRBJ2-3
size: NA
D: NA
V: TRBV6-1

DNA: TGTGCCATAGGGGAGCGATCCGGAGAGCAGTTCTTC
CDR3: CAIGERSGEQFF
J: TRBJ2-1
size: few
D: NA
V: TRBV12-3/TRBV12-4

DNA: TGTGCCAGCAGCTTGGGACAGGGGGCCACTGAAGCTTTCTTT
CDR3: CASSLGQGATEAFF
J: TRBJ1-1
size: many
D: TRBD1
V: TRBV7-6

DNA: TGTGCCAGCCAACACGGGACTCCTTTTGGCGGGGAGCTGTTTTTT
CDR3: CASQHGTPFGGELFF
J: TRBJ2-2
size: NA
D: NA
V: TRBV6-2/TRBV6-3

DNA: TGTGCCAGCAGTGTAGGATCCTACAGGGGTCCCAGCTCCTGCGAGCAGTACTTC
CDR3: CASSVGSYRGPSSCEQYF
J: TRBJ2-7
size: NA
D: TRBD1
V: TRBV6-1

DNA: TGTGCCACCAGTGAGGGGGGGACTAGCGGGATACAAGAGACCCAGTACTTC
CDR3: CATSEGGTSGIQETQYF
J: TRBJ2-5
size: many
D: TRBD2
V: TRBV24-1

DNA: TGCGCCAGCAGCCCCTTGGGACTATACAATGAGCAGTTCTTC
CDR3: CASSPLGLYNEQFF
J: TRBJ2-1
size: few
D: TRBD2
V: TRBV4-3

DNA: TGTGCCAGCAGCGGAGGGCCTGCCGAGCAGTACTTC
CDR3: CASSGGPAEQYF
J: TRBJ2-7
size: NA
D: NA
V: TRBV27

DNA: TGCAGTGCCGTAGGTGTCGCGGGAGGGGGTAATGAGCAGTTCTTC
CDR3: CSAVGVAGGGNEQFF
J: TRBJ2-1
size: few
D: TRBD2
V: TRBV20-1

DNA: TGTGCCAGCAGTTACCGGGACAGGCTTTACAATGAGCAGTTCTTC
CDR3: CASSYRDRLYNEQFF
J: TRBJ2-1
size: NA
D: TRBD1
V: TRBV6-5

DNA: TGTGCCAGCAGTGAAGCGTCTTTGGAGGGACTAGCGGCTTACAATGAGCAGTTCTTC
CDR3: CASSEASLEGLAAYNEQFF
J: TRBJ2-1
size: few
D: TRBD2
V: TRBV6-1

DNA: TGTGCCACCAGCAGAGATGGCAGCAACAATGAGCAGTTCTTC
CDR3: CATSRDGSNNEQFF
J: TRBJ2-1
size: many
D: NA
V: TRBV15

DNA: TGTGCCATCAGTGAATACAGGGAAGGGGCCCAGCATTTT
CDR3: CAISEYREGAQHF
J: TRBJ1-5
size: many
D: NA
V: TRBV10-3

DNA: TGTGCCATCAGAGATCCGGGAGAGGGGTCCTACGAGCAGTACTTC
CDR3: CAIRDPGEGSYEQYF
J: TRBJ2-7
size: NA
D: NA
V: TRBV10-3

DNA: TGTGCCAGCAGCTTAGCTTTTGAGACTGAAGCTTTCTTT
CDR3: CASSLAFETEAFF
J: TRBJ1-1
size: few
D: NA
V: TRBV7-2

DNA: TGTGCCAGCAGTTACGGTGAACGGGCCCAAGAGACCCAGTACTTC
CDR3: CASSYGERAQETQYF
J: TRBJ2-5
size: NA
D: NA
V: TRBV6-2/TRBV6-3

DNA: TGCAGTGCTAGAGATTTAGTAGCCCAACCAAGGATCAATGAGCAGTTCTTC
CDR3: CSARDLVAQPRINEQFF
J: TRBJ2-1
size: NA
D: NA
V: TRBV20-1

DNA: TGTGCCAGCAGAAGGGACGGCTCCTACAATGAGCAGTTCTTC
CDR3: CASRRDGSYNEQFF
J: TRBJ2-1
size: few
D: NA
V: TRBV2

DNA: TGTGCCACCAGCAGAGATTGGGGACTAGCGGGGTACTACGAGCAGTACTTC
CDR3: CATSRDWGLAGYYEQYF
J: TRBJ2-7
size: NA
D: TRBD2
V: TRBV15

DNA: TGCAGCGCGGACAGGGAAAGTTCTAATGAGCAGTTCTTC
CDR3: CSADRESSNEQFF
J: TRBJ2-1
size: NA
D: TRBD1
V: TRBV29-1

DNA: TGCAGTGCTAGATCCGGACAGGGTGTTCCCCCGTATGGTTCACCCCTCCACTTT
CDR3: CSARSGQGVPPYGSPLHF
J: TRBJ1-6
size: few
D: TRBD1
V: TRBV20-1

DNA: TGTGCCAGCAGCTCCGCGGTGGCGGTAAACTACGAGCAGTACTTC
CDR3: CASSSAVAVNYEQYF
J: TRBJ2-7
size: NA
D: NA
V: TRBV7-9

DNA: TGTGCCAGCAGCTTAATACAGGGTAAAGAGACCCAGTACTTC
CDR3: CASSLIQGKETQYF
J: TRBJ2-5
size: NA
D: NA
V: TRBV11-2

DNA: TGTGCCAGCAGTTACGGGGGGCGCACAGATACGCAGTATTTT
CDR3: CASSYGGRTDTQYF
J: TRBJ2-3
size: few
D: NA
V: TRBV6-6

DNA: TGCGCCAGCAGCCAAGAGGTGGACTTCACAGATACGCAGTATTTT
CDR3: CASSQEVDFTDTQYF
J: TRBJ2-3
size: few
D: NA
V: TRBV4-3

DNA: TGCAGTGCTACCGGGGCCTCCTACGAGCAGTACTTC
CDR3: CSATGASYEQYF
J: TRBJ2-7
size: NA
D: NA
V: TRBV20-1

DNA: TGTGCCAGCAGCGTAGCGGCGGGCGGACTTAGCGAGCAGTACTTC
CDR3: CASSVAAGGLSEQYF
J: TRBJ2-7
size: few
D: NA
V: TRBV9

DNA: TGTGCCAGCAGCTTAGAACGGGACCAATCCTACGAGCAGTACTTC
CDR3: CASSLERDQSYEQYF
J: TRBJ2-7
size: few
D: NA
V: TRBV7-6

DNA: TGTGCCAGCACCCCGGACCGGGACGGTGGAATTGGTGGCTACACCTTC
CDR3: CASTPDRDGGIGGYTF
J: TRBJ1-2
size: NA
D: NA
V: TRBV21-1

DNA: TGTGCCAGCAGCCGGGACACTAGCGGGAGCTGGGAGCAGTACTTC
CDR3: CASSRDTSGSWEQYF
J: TRBJ2-7
size: few
D: TRBD2
V: TRBV3-1